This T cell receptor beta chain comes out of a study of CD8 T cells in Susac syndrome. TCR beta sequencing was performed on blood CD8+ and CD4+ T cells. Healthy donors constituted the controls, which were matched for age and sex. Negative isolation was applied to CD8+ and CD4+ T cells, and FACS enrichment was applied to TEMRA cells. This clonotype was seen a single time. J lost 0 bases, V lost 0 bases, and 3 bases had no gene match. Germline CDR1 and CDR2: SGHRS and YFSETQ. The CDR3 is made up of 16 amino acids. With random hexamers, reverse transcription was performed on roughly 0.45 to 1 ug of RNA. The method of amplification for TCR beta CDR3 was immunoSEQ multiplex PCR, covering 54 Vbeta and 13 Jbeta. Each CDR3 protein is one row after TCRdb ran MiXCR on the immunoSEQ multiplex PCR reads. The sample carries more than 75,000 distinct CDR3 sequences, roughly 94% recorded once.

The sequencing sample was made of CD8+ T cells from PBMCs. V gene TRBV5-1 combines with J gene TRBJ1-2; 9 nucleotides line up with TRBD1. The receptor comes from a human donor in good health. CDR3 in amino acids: CASSLGDREANYGYTF. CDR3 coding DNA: TGCGCCAGCAGCTTGGGGGACAGGGAAGCTAACTATGGCTACACCTTC.